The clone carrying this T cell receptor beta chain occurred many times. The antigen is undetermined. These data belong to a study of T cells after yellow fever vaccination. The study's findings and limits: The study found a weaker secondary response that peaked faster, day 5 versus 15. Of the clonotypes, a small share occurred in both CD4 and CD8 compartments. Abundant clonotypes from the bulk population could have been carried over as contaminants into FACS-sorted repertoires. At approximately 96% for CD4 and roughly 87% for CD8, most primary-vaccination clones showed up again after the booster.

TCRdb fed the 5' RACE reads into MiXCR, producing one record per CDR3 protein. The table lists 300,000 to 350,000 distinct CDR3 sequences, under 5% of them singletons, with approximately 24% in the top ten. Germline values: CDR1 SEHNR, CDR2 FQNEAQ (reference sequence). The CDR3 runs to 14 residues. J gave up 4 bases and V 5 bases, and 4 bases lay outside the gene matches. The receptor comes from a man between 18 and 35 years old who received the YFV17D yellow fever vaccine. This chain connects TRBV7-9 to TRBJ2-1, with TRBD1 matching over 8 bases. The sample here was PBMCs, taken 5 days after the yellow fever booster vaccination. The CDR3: CASSDRTGYNEQFF. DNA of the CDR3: TGTGCCAGCAGCGATCGGACAGGGTACAATGAGCAGTTCTTC.